The clone carrying this T cell receptor beta chain was detected only once. Its matching antigen is unknown. The protocol was immunoSEQ multiplex PCR, while the TCRdb copy is restricted to in-frame clones and leaves out a portion. The sample carries around 120,000 clones, roughly nine tenths recorded once. Pooled in the analysis were second doses at about 4 or about 12 weeks. This entry is derived from a study of T cell responses to AZD1222 COVID-19 vaccine. Study-wide results and limits: The donors showed a predominance of white British ancestry and of females, with possible underestimation of clonal diversity.

In germline, CDR1 is SNHLY, CDR2 FYNNEI. V lost 2 bases to trimming and J lost 5 bases; unmatched junction nucleotides: 8. The CDR3 spans 16 residues. The genes are TRBV2 and TRBJ2-5; TRBD2 matches 10 bases. The source of this sequence is an adult who received the AZD1222 COVID-19 vaccine. The starting material was peripheral blood, obtained 28 days after the second AZD1222 dose. CDR3 amino acids: CASSETLAGAWETQYF. The CDR3 region has the DNA TGTGCCAGCAGTGAAACGCTAGCGGGAGCATGGGAGACCCAGTACTTC.